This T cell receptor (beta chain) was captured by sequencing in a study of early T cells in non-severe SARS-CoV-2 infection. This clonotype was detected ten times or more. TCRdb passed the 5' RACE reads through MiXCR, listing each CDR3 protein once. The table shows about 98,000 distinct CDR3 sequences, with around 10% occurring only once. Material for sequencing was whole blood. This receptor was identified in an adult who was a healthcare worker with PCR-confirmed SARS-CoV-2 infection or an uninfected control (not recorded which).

In DNA, the CDR3 is TGTGCCAGCACCCGCCAGAGGACAGCGTACCAAGAGACCCAGTACTTC. Encoded protein: CASTRQRTAYQETQYF. The rearrangement uses TRBV11-1 and TRBJ2-5; D is possibly TRBD1 (6 bases). There are 16 residues in the CDR3. V dropped 7 bases and J dropped 0 bases, with 18 bases sitting between them. Germline loops: CDR1 SGHAT, CDR2 FQDESV (reference sequence).